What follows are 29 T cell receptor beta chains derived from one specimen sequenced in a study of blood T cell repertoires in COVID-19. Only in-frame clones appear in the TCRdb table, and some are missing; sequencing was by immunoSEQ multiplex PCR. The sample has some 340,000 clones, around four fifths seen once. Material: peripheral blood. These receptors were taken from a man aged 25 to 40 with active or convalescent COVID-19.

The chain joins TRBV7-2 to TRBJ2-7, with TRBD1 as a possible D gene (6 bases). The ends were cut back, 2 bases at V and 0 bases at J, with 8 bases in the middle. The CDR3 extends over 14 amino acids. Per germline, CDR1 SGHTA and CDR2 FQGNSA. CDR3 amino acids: CASSLRQVSYEQYF. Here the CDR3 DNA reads TGTGCCAGCAGCTTAAGACAGGTCTCCTACGAGCAGTACTTC.

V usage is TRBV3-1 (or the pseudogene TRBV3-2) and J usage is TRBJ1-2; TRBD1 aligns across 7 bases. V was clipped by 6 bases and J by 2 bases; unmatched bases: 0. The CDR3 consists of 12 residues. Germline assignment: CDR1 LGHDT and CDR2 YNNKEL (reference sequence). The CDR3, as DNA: TGTGCCAGCAGGACAGGGAACTATGGCTACACCTTC. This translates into CASRTGNYGYTF.

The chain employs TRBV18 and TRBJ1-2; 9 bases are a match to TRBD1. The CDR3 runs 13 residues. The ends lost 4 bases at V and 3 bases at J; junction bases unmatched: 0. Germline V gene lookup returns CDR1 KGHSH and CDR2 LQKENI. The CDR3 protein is CASSRTGDYGYTF. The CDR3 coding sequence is TGTGCCAGCTCACGGACAGGGGACTATGGCTACACCTTC.

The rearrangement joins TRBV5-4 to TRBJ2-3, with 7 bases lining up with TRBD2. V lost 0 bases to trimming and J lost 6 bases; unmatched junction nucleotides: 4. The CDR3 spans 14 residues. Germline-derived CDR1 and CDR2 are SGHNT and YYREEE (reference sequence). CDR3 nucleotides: TGTGCCAGCAGCTTGGACCAGGGAGGGGATACGCAGTATTTT. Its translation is CASSLDQGGDTQYF.

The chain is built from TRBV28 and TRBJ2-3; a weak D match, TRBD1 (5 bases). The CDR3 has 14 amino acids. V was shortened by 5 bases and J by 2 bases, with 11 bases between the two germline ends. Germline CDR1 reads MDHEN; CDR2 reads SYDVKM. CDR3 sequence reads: CASSLWTFTDTQYF. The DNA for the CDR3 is TGTGCCAGCAGTCTCTGGACATTCACAGATACGCAGTATTTT.

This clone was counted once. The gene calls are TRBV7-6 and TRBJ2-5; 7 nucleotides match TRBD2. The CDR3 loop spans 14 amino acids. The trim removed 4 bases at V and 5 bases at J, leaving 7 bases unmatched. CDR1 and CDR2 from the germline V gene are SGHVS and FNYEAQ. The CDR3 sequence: CASSSLTSQETQYF. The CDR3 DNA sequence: TGTGCCAGCAGCTCGCTGACTAGCCAGGAGACCCAGTACTTC. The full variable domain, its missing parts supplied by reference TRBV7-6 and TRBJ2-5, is GAGVSQSPRYKVTKRGQDVALRCDPISGHVSLYWYRQALGQGPEFLTYFNYEAQQDKSGLPNDRFSAERPEGSISTLTIQRTEQRDSAMYRCASSSLTSQETQYFGPGTRLLVL.

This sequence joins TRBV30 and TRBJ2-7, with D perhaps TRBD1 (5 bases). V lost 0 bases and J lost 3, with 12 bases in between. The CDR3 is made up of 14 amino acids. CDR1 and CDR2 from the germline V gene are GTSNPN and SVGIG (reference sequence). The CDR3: CAWSVGRVIYEQYF. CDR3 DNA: TGTGCCTGGAGTGTCGGCAGGGTAATCTACGAGCAGTACTTC.

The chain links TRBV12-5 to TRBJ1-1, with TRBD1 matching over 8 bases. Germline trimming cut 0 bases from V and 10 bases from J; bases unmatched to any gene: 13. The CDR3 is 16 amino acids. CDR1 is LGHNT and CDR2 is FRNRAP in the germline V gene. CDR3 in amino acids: CASGLVRTWQGAGAFF. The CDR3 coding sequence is TGTGCTAGTGGTTTGGTCCGGACCTGGCAGGGGGCTGGAGCTTTCTTT.

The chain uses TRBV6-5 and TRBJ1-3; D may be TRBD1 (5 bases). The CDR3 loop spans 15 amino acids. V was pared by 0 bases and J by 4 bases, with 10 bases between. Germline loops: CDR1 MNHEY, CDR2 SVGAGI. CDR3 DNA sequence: TGTGCCAGCAGTTACTCCCCGGGACTCGGAAACACCATATATTTT. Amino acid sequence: CASSYSPGLGNTIYF.

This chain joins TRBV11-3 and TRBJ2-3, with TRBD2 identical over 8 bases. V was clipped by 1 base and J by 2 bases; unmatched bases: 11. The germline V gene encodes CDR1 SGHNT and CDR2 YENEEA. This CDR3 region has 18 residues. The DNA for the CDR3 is TGTGCCAGCAGCTTAGGATTTCGGGTAGCGGGGATCACAGATACGCAGTATTTT. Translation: CASSLGFRVAGITDTQYF.

The CDR3 here is CASSLEARGLSNYGYTF. In DNA, the CDR3 is TGTGCCAGCAGCTTAGAAGCCAGGGGGCTATCTAACTATGGCTACACCTTC. The genes are TRBV7-2 and TRBJ1-2, with 8 bases that match TRBD1. Germline V gene data show CDR1 as SGHTA and CDR2 as FQGNSA. V gave up 1 base and J gave up 0 bases; unmatched junction bases: 7. This CDR3 has 17 residues.

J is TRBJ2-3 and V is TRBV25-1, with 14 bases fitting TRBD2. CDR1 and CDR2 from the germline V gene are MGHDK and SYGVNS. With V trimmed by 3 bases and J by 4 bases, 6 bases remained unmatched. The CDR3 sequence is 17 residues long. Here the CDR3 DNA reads TGTGCCAGCAGTGATTTGGGACTAGCGGGGGAGGCAGATACGCAGTATTTT. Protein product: CASSDLGLAGEADTQYF.

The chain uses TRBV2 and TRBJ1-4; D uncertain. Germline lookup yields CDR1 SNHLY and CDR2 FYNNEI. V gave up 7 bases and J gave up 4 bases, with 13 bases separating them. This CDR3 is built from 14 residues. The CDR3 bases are TGTGCCAGCACCTTGACTCGGAGTAATGAAAAACTGTTTTTT. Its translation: CASTLTRSNEKLFF.

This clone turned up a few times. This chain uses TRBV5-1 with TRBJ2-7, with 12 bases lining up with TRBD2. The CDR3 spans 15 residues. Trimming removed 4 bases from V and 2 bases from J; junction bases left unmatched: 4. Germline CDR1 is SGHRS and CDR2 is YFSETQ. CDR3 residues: CASSKASGRAYEQYF. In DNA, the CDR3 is TGCGCCAGCAGCAAAGCTAGCGGGAGGGCCTACGAGCAGTACTTC. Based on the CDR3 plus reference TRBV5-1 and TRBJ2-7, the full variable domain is KAGVTQTPRYLIKTRGQQVTLSCSPISGHRSVSWYQQTPGQGLQFLFEYFSETQRNKGNFPGRFSGRQFSNSRSEMNVSTLELGDSALYLCASSKASGRAYEQYFGPGTRLTVT.

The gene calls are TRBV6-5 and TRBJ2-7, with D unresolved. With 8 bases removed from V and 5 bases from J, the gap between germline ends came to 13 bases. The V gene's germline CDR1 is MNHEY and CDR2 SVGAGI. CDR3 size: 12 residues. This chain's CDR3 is CASPRLVHEQYF. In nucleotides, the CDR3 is TGTGCCAGCCCGAGGTTGGTCCACGAGCAGTACTTC.

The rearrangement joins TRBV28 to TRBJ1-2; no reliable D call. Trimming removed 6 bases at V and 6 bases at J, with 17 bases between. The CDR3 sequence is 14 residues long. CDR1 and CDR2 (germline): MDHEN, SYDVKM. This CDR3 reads CASSAGSAVDGYTF. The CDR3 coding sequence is TGTGCCAGCAGCGCCGGGTCCGCTGTGGATGGCTACACCTTC.

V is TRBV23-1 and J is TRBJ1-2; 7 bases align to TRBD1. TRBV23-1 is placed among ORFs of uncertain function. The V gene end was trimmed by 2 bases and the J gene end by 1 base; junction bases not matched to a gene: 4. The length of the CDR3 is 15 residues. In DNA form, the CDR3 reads TGCGCCAGCAGTCAAGCCGACAGGGATAACTATGGCTACACCTTC. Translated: CASSQADRDNYGYTF.

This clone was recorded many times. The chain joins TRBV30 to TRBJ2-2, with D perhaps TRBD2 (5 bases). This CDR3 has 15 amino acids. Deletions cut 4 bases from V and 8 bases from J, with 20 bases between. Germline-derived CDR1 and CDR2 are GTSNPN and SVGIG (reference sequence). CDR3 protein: CAWTAGGRVSGELFF. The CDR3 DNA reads TGTGCCTGGACTGCGGGCGGAAGGGTCTCGGGGGAGCTGTTTTTT. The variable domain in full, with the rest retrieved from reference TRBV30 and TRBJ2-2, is SQTIHQWPATLVQPVGSPLSLECTVEGTSNPNLYWYRQAAGRGLQLLFYSVGIGQISSEVPQNLSASRPQDRQFILSSKKLLLSDSGFYLCAWTAGGRVSGELFFGEGSRLTVL.

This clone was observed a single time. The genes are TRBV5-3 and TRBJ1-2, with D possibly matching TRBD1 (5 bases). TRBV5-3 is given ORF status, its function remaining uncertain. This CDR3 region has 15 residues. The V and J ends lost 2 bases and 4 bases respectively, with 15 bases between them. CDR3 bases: TGTGCCAGAAGCTTCATACAGGAGATAGTCTATGGCTACACCTTC. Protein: CARSFIQEIVYGYTF.

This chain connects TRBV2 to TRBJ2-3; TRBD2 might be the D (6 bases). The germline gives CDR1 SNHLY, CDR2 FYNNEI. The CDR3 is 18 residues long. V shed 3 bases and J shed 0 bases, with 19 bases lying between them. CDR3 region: CASSDVGGTPTSTDTQYF. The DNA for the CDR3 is TGTGCCAGCAGTGATGTAGGCGGGACGCCTACTAGCACAGATACGCAGTATTTT.

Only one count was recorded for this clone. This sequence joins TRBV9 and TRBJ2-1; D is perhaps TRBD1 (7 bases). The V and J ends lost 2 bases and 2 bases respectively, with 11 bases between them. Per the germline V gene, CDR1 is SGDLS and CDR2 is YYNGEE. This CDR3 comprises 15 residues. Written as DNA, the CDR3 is TGTGCCAGCAGCGTCCAGGGGGGCGCCTACAATGAGCAGTTCTTC. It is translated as CASSVQGGAYNEQFF.

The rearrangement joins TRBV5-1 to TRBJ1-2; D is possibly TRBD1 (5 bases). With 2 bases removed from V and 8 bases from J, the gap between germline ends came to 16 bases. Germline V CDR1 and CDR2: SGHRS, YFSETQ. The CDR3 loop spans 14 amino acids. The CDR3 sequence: CASSLRRVGDGYTF. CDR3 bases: TGCGCCAGCAGCTTACGCAGGGTGGGCGACGGCTACACCTTC.

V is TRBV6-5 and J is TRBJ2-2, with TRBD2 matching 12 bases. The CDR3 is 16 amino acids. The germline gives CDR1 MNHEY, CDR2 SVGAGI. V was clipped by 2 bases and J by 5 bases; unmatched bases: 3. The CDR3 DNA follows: TGTGCCAGCAGTTACAGCACTAGCGGGAGGACCGGGGAGCTGTTTTTT. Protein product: CASSYSTSGRTGELFF.

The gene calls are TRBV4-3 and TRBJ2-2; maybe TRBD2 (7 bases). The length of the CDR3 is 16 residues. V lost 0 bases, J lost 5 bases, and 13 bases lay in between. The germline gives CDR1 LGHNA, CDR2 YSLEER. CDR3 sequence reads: CASSQDPGGQTGELFF. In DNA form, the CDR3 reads TGCGCCAGCAGCCAAGATCCCGGGGGGCAAACCGGGGAGCTGTTTTTT.

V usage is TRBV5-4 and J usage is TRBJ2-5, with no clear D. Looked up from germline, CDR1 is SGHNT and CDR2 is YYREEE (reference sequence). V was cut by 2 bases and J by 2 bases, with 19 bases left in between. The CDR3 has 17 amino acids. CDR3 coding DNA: TGTGCCAGCAGCTTTCCGATGATGGCGGAACCACAAGAGACCCAGTACTTC. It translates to CASSFPMMAEPQETQYF.

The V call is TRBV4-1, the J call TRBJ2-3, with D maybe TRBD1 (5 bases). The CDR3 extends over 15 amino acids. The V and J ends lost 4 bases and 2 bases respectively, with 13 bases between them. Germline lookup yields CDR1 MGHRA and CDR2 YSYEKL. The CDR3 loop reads CASSLSYRFTDTQYF. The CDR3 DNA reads TGCGCCAGCAGCCTCTCGTACAGGTTCACAGATACGCAGTATTTT.

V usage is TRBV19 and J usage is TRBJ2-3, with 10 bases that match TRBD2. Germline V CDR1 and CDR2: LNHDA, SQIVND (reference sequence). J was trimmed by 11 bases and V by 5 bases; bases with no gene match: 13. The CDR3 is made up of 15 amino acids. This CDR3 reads CASSLSGGANIWQYF. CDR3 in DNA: TGTGCCAGTAGTCTAAGCGGGGGGGCCAACATCTGGCAGTATTTT.

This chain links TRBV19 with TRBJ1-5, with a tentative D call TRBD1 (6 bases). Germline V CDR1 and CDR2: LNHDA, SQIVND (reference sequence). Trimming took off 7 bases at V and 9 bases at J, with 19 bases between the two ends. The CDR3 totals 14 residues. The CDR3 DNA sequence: TGTGCCAGTACTGGACAGCAAGACTTTCGGCCCCAGCATTTT. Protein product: CASTGQQDFRPQHF.

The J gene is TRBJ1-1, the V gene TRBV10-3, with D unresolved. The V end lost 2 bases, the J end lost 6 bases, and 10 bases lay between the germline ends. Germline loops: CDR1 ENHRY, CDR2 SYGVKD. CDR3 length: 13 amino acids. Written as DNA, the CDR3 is TGTGCCATCAGTGAGCGGGGTCCCCCTGAAGCTTTCTTT. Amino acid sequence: CAISERGPPEAFF.